This entry is about one T cell receptor beta chain. Its antigen is currently unknown. The entry originates in a study of shared clonotypes between healthy human individuals. Study context: Three plates were used per donor for CD4 naive, three for CD4 memory, two for CD8 naive and one for CD8 memory. Study-wide results and caveats: Owing to a small donor count, the genetic and exposure-history diversity represented was limited. It was anticipated that sequencing depth would influence how many clonotypes donors shared.

Source study methods: ImmunoSEQ gave junction-only sequences without quality scores, so filtering differed. Sequenced by immunoSEQ multiplex PCR; TCRdb stores in-frame clones only, minus some. V, J and clone size are those of that table, while D and trimming were read from the DNA. The table includes under 1 million clones, almost 95% detected once. Naive CD8 isolation took CD45RO-negative cells positively selected for CCR7 and excluded terminally differentiated effector memory CD45RA+ cells. There are 18 residues in the CDR3. The V gene's germline CDR1 is LGHNA and CDR2 YSLEER. The V end lost 0 bases, the J end lost 0 bases, and 15 bases lay between the germline ends.

This TCR was recovered from a man aged 25-40 years in good health. The sample taken for sequencing was naive CD8+ T cells sorted from blood. This chain connects TRBV4-3 to TRBJ2-1; a weak D match, TRBD2 (5 bases). The CDR3 loop reads CASSQDGPSGSSYNEQFF. CDR3 DNA: TGCGCCAGCAGCCAAGATGGCCCCTCGGGGAGCTCCTACAATGAGCAGTTCTTC.